This TCR beta chain is drawn from a study of post-analysis software for immune sequencing data. Study-level points and caveats: Elevated frequency relative to controls characterized a handful of TRBV segments in patients, TRBV5-6, TRBV5-1 and TRBV20-1 among them. Relative to controls, patients with multiple sclerosis showed significantly lower normalized Chao1 diversity. F measure clustering grouped samples strongly by preparation batch.

Tagging with unique molecular identifiers was a feature of the TCR beta cDNA libraries. TCRdb reprocessed the PCR reads with MiXCR, giving one entry per CDR3 protein. The data contain hundreds of thousands of distinct CDR3 sequences, 53% of them singletons. Points on this clonotype: As yet, its antigen is unknown.

From germline, CDR1 is DFQATT and CDR2 SNEGSKA (reference sequence). V dropped 3 bases and J dropped 4 bases, with 13 bases sitting between them. This CDR3 has 15 amino acids. The sample was blood. The chain recombines TRBV20-1 with TRBJ1-6; D is undetermined. This TCR derives from a girl between 5 and 17 years old with multiple sclerosis. CDR3 in DNA: TGCAGTGCTAGGTTCGGAGGGAATTATAATTCACCCCTCCACTTT. This gives the protein CSARFGGNYNSPLHF.